This is a list of T cell receptor beta chains from one sample in a study of blood T cell repertoires in COVID-19. TCRdb's copy holds only in-frame clones and misses some; the assay was immunoSEQ multiplex PCR. Of some 220,000 clones in the sample, about 82% are singletons; the top ten hold more than 2%. The sample comprised peripheral blood. These receptors originate from a woman aged 70 to 79 with COVID-19, enrolled during active disease. CDR3s include the opening cysteine and the closing phenylalanine or tryptophan. A D gene is named only where the DNA matches it firmly. The size entry is marked missing in some rows and otherwise reads once, few, many or a size class.

v_call	j_call	clone_size	d_call	cdr3_nt	cdr3_aa
TRBV7-8	TRBJ1-2	-	-	TGTGCCAGCAGCTTCCGACATCCGGATGGCTACACCTTC	CASSFRHPDGYTF
TRBV7-9	TRBJ2-5	-	TRBD1	TGTGCCAGCAGCTTAACAGGGGGCCAAGAGACCCAGTACTTC	CASSLTGGQETQYF
TRBV27	TRBJ2-1	few	TRBD1	TGTGCCAGCAGTATAGGGACAGGGCACCGAGTGGGTGAGCAGTTCTTC	CASSIGTGHRVGEQFF
TRBV5-4	TRBJ2-2	-	-	TGTGCCAGCAGCTCCCGGGGGGCGGGGCCCGGGGAGCTGTTTTTT	CASSSRGAGPGELFF
TRBV6-5	TRBJ1-6	once	-	TGTGCCAGCAACCCCCCAGCCGGGGTAGGCTCACCCCTCCACTTT	CASNPPAGVGSPLHF
TRBV7-9	TRBJ1-1	-	TRBD1	TGTGCCAGCAGCCCCGGGACAGGGGGCTCGGATACTGAAGCTTTCTTT	CASSPGTGGSDTEAFF
TRBV7-2	TRBJ2-7	-	TRBD2	TGTGCCAGCAGCTTAGTTGGTAGCGGGGTCCCCTACGAGCAGTACTTC	CASSLVGSGVPYEQYF
TRBV4-3	TRBJ2-3	-	TRBD2	TGCGCCAGCAGCCAAGATCGGATAGCGGGTACTAGCACAGATACGCAGTATTTT	CASSQDRIAGTSTDTQYF
TRBV19	TRBJ1-2	-	-	TGTGCCAGTAGAGAGATCCCTAACTATGGCTACACCTTC	CASREIPNYGYTF
TRBV4-3	TRBJ1-6	-	TRBD1	TGCGCCAGCAGCCGCGGACAGGATGAGTCACCCCTCCACTTT	CASSRGQDESPLHF
TRBV5-1	TRBJ2-7	-	-	TGCGCCAGCAGCTTGGTAACAGGCTACGAGCAGTACTTC	CASSLVTGYEQYF
TRBV18	TRBJ1-1	-	-	TGTGCCAGCTCGCGTGACAGGGAAGCTTTCTTT	CASSRDREAFF
TRBV3-1/TRBV3-2	TRBJ2-2	-	-	TGTGCCAGCAGCCTGATAGCGGCGCAAGTCGGGGAGCTGTTTTTT	CASSLIAAQVGELFF
TRBV18	TRBJ1-5	-	-	TGTGCCAGCTCACCCGACGGGGGGTATCAGCCCCAGCATTTT	CASSPDGGYQPQHF
TRBV6-2/TRBV6-3	TRBJ1-5	-	TRBD1	TGTGCCAGCAGTGGGACAGTCAAAGGGCAGCCCCAGCATTTT	CASSGTVKGQPQHF
TRBV30	TRBJ1-1	-	TRBD1	TGTGCCTGGATCTCCTTGGACAGGGGGAACACTGAAGCTTTCTTT	CAWISLDRGNTEAFF
TRBV9	TRBJ2-5	-	-	TGTGCCAGCAGCGTACAGGGGTTTGGAGAGACCCAGTACTTC	CASSVQGFGETQYF
TRBV27	TRBJ2-4	-	-	TGTGCCAGCAGTTTATGGGGGGGGCGCGGGGCCAAAAACATTCAGTACTTC	CASSLWGGRGAKNIQYF
TRBV29-1	TRBJ2-2	-	-	TGCAGCGTTGTACAGACGAACACCGGGGAGCTGTTTTTT	CSVVQTNTGELFF
TRBV5-1	TRBJ2-3	-	TRBD2	TGCGCCAGCAGCTTGATACTAGCGGGAGGGCCCGGCACAGATACGCAGTATTTT	CASSLILAGGPGTDTQYF
TRBV11-3	TRBJ1-1	-	-	TGTGCCAGCAGCCCAAACAGGATCTCCGGCACTGAAGCTTTCTTT	CASSPNRISGTEAFF
TRBV7-6	TRBJ2-2	-	TRBD1	TGTGCCAGCAGCCTCGGTTTGGGACAGGGCGGGAACACCGGGGAGCTGTTTTTT	CASSLGLGQGGNTGELFF
TRBV7-9	TRBJ1-3	few	-	TGTGCCAGCAGCTTAGCAGGACAGCTTCGAAACACCATATATTTT	CASSLAGQLRNTIYF
TRBV19	TRBJ1-4	-	-	TGTGCCAGTAGCCTCGGAGGATCTAATGAAAAACTGTTTTTT	CASSLGGSNEKLFF
TRBV5-6	TRBJ1-1	-	-	TGTGCCAGCAGCTTGTCGTCAGGCGACACTGAAGCTTTCTTT	CASSLSSGDTEAFF
TRBV7-6	TRBJ2-1	-	-	TGTGCCAGCAGCTTAGCGGGGGCTGTGGGTGGGGGTGAGCAGTTCTTC	CASSLAGAVGGGEQFF
TRBV7-7	TRBJ2-1	-	TRBD1	TGTGCTAGCAGCCCGGGACAGGGGCAGATTCAGTTCTTC	CASSPGQGQIQFF
TRBV3-1/TRBV3-2	TRBJ1-2	-	TRBD1	TGTGCCAGCAGCCCCTCGGGACAGACCTATGGCTACACCTTC	CASSPSGQTYGYTF
TRBV13	TRBJ1-2	-	-	TGTGCCAGCAGCTCCTCCTACAAAGACAGGCGTTCGGTTGATCCGAACGATGGCTACACCTTC	CASSSSYKDRRSVDPNDGYTF
TRBV4-2	TRBJ2-1	-	-	TGTGCCAGCAGCCAAGAGCCGGGACAACCATACAATGAGCAGTTCTTC	CASSQEPGQPYNEQFF
TRBV14	TRBJ1-1	-	-	TGTGCCAGCAGCCAATTACAGACGGGGACTGAAGCTTTCTTT	CASSQLQTGTEAFF
TRBV2	TRBJ1-5	-	TRBD1	TGTGCCAGCAACAGGGGTAATCAGCCCCAGCATTTT	CASNRGNQPQHF
TRBV20-1	TRBJ1-1	-	-	TGCAGTGCTAGTAAGGGGGGGCGGTTCGGTGAAGCTTTCTTT	CSASKGGRFGEAFF
TRBV29-1	TRBJ2-7	-	TRBD1	TGCAGCGTGGGGACGACAGGGGATCCCGGTCATACCTACGAGCAGTACTTC	CSVGTTGDPGHTYEQYF
TRBV9	TRBJ1-3	-	-	TGTGCCAGCAGCGTTCAGGCTTCTCCTGGAAACACCATATATTTT	CASSVQASPGNTIYF
TRBV7-9	TRBJ2-3	once	-	TGTGCCAGCAGCTTAGCGCGTTTACAGGGAGTTCTTAGCACAGATACGCAGTATTTT	CASSLARLQGVLSTDTQYF